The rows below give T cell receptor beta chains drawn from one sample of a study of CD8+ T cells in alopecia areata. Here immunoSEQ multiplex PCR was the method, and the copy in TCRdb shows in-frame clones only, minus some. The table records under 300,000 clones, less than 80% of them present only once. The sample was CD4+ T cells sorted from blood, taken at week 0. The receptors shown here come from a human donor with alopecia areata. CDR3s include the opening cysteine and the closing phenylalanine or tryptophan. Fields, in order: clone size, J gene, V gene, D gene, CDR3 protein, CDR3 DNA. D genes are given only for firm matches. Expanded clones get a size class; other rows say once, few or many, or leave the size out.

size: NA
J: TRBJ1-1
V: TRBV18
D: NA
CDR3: CASSPLNTEAFF
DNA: TGTGCCAGCTCACCTTTGAACACTGAAGCTTTCTTT

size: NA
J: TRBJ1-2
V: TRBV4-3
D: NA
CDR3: CASSQERGANNGYTF
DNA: TGCGCCAGCAGCCAAGAGAGAGGGGCCAATAATGGCTACACCTTC

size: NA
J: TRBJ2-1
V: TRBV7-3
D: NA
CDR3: CASSLNGLNNEQFF
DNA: TGTGCCAGCAGCTTAAATGGCCTAAACAATGAGCAGTTCTTC

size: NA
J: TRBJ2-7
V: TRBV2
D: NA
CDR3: CASLGEARVNYEQYF
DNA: TGTGCCAGCCTAGGGGAGGCCAGGGTTAACTACGAGCAGTACTTC

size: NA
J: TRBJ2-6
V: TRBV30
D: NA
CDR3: CAGQGPGPGANVLTF
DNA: TGTGCCGGTCAGGGGCCGGGGCCTGGGGCCAACGTCCTGACTTTC

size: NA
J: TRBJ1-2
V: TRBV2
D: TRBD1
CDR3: CASNEYDTGEGYTF
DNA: TGTGCCAGCAACGAATACGACACAGGGGAAGGCTACACCTTC

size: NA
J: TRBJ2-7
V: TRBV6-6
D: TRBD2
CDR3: CASSYDWEGPAYEQYF
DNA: TGTGCCAGCAGTTATGATTGGGAGGGACCCGCCTACGAGCAGTACTTC

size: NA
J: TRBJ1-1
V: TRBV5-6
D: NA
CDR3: CASSFSTRTEAFF
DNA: TGTGCCAGCAGCTTTTCGACAAGGACTGAAGCTTTCTTT

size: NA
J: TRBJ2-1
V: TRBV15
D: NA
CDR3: CATSSYPPFSNEQFF
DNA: TGTGCCACCAGCTCTTATCCCCCCTTTTCCAATGAGCAGTTCTTC

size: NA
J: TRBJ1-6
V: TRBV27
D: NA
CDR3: CASSLLPEVGNSPLHF
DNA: TGTGCCAGCAGTTTATTACCAGAAGTTGGTAATTCACCCCTCCACTTT

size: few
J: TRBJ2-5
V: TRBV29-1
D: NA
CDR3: CSVEPGTETQYF
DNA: TGCAGCGTTGAACCGGGGACGGAGACCCAGTACTTC

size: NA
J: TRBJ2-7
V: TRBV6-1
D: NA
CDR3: CASSEGGTGCQYF
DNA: TGTGCCAGCAGTGAAGGTGGTACAGGATGCCAGTACTTC

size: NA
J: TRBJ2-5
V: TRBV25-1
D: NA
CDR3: CASSESRGGYQETQYF
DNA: TGTGCCAGCAGTGAATCTAGGGGCGGGTACCAAGAGACCCAGTACTTC

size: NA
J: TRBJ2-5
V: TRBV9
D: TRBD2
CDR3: CASSVDLAGDTGTQYF
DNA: TGTGCCAGCAGCGTAGACCTAGCGGGGGATACGGGGACCCAGTACTTC

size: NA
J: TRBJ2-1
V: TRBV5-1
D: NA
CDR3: CASSLGPPDNEQFF
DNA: TGCGCCAGCAGCTTGGGACCCCCGGACAATGAGCAGTTCTTC

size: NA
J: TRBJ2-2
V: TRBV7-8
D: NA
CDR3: CASSLADRGGELFF
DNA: TGTGCCAGCAGCTTAGCCGACAGAGGCGGGGAGCTGTTTTTT

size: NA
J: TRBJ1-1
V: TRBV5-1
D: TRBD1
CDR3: CASSLGGQGRSEAFF
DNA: TGCGCCAGCAGCTTGGGCGGACAGGGGAGGTCTGAAGCTTTCTTT

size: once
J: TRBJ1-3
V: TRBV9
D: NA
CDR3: CASSVARGSGNTIYF
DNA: TGTGCCAGCAGCGTAGCTCGGGGATCTGGAAACACCATATATTTT

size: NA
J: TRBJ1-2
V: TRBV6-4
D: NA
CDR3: CASSPGSNYGYTF
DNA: TGTGCCAGCAGTCCTGGCAGTAACTATGGCTACACCTTC

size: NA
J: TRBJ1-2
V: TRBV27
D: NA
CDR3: CASSSIPNYGYTF
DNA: TGTGCCAGCAGTTCCATCCCTAACTATGGCTACACCTTC

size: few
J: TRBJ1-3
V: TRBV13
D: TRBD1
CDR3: CASSSPGTGVDLRNTIYF
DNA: TGTGCCAGCAGCTCCCCCGGGACAGGGGTCGACCTTAGAAACACCATATATTTT

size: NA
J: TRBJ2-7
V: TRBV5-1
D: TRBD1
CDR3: CASRRVYRGPDEQYF
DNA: TGCGCCAGCAGGCGTGTTTACAGGGGGCCGGACGAGCAGTACTTC

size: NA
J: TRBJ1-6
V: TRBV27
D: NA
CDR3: CASSGRGVGSPLHF
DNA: TGTGCCAGCAGTGGAAGGGGAGTAGGATCACCCCTCCACTTT

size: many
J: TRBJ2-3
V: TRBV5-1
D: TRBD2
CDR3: CASSSSGTSGILTDTQYF
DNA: TGCGCCAGCAGTTCCTCCGGGACTAGCGGCATACTCACAGATACGCAGTATTTT

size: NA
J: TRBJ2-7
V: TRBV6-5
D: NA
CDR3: CASSSRSSYEQYF
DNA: TGTGCCAGCAGTTCCCGTAGCTCCTACGAGCAGTACTTC

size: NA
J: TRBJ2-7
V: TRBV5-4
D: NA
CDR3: CASSSTLAAYEQYF
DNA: TGTGCCAGCAGCTCAACTTTAGCCGCCTACGAGCAGTACTTC

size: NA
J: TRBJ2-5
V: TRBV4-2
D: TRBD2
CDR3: CASSQRRTSGGTQYF
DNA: TGTGCCAGCAGCCAACGGCGGACTAGCGGGGGGACCCAGTACTTC

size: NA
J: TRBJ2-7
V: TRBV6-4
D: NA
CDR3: CASIGGWVRHEQYF
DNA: TGTGCCAGCATCGGGGGATGGGTACGGCACGAGCAGTACTTC

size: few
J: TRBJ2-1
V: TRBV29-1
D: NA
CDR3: CSADSSYNEQFF
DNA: TGCAGCGCTGACAGCTCCTACAATGAGCAGTTCTTC

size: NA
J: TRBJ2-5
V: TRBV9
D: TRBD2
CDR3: CASSKGGTSGQETQYF
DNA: TGTGCCAGCAGCAAGGGAGGAACTAGCGGCCAAGAGACCCAGTACTTC

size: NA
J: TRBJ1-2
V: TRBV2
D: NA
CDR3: CASSDRGGGYTF
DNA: TGTGCCAGCAGTGACAGGGGAGGTGGCTACACCTTC

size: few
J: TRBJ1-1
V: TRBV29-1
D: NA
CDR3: CSVLSPGTEAFF
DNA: TGCAGCGTTCTCAGTCCGGGTACTGAAGCTTTCTTT

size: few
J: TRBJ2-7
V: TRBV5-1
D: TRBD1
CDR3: CASSLQGSSYEQYF
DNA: TGCGCCAGCAGCTTACAGGGGAGCTCCTACGAGCAGTACTTC

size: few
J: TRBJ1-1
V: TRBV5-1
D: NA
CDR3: CASSLVLQGTNTEAFF
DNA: TGCGCCAGCAGCTTGGTTTTACAGGGAACCAACACTGAAGCTTTCTTT

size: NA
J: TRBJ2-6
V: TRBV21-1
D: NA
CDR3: CASSKAEGGKDSGANVLTF
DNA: TGTGCCAGCAGCAAAGCTGAGGGAGGGAAGGACTCTGGGGCCAACGTCCTGACTTTC

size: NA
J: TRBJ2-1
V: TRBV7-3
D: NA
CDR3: CASSLVVARGGFF
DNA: TGTGCCAGCAGCTTAGTCGTAGCCCGGGGTGGATTCTTC

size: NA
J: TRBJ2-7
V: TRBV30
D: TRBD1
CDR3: CAWSEGQGVHEQYF
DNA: TGTGCCTGGAGTGAGGGACAGGGAGTCCACGAGCAGTACTTC

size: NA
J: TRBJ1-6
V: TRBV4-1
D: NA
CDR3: CASSQADGVFAPLHF
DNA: TGCGCCAGCAGCCAAGCGGACGGAGTCTTTGCACCCCTCCACTTT

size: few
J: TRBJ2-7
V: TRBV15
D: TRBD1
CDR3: CATRGTGISGEQYF
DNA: TGTGCCACCCGGGGGACAGGGATTTCGGGCGAGCAGTACTTC

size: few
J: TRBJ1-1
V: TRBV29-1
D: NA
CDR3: CSAVNTEAFF
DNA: TGCAGCGCAGTGAACACTGAAGCTTTCTTT

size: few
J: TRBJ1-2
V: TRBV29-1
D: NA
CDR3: CSAGTAWGSGGYTF
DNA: TGCAGCGCGGGGACTGCATGGGGATCGGGTGGCTACACCTTC

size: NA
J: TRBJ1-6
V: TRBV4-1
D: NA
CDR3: CASSHPRDGSYNSPLHF
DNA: TGCGCCAGCAGCCATCCCAGGGACGGCTCCTATAATTCACCCCTCCACTTT

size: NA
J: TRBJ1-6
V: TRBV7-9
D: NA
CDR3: CASSSPVSPLHF
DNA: TGTGCCAGCAGCTCCCCGGTATCACCCCTCCACTTT

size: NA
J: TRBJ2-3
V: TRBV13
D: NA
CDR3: CASSLDRAGTDTQYF
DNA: TGTGCCAGCAGCTTAGACAGGGCTGGAACAGATACGCAGTATTTT

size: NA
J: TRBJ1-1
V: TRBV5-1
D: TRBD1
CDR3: CASSGRQGSKTEAFF
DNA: TGCGCCAGCAGCGGTAGACAGGGAAGCAAGACTGAAGCTTTCTTT

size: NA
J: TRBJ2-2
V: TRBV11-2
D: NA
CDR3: CASSLALGDTGELFF
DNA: TGTGCCAGCAGCTTAGCTTTGGGAGACACCGGGGAGCTGTTTTTT

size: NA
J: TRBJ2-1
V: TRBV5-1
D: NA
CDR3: CASSFPSSYNEQFF
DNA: TGCGCCAGCAGCTTCCCTAGCTCCTACAATGAGCAGTTCTTC

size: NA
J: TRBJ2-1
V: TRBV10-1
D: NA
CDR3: CASSELWDEQFF
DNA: TGCGCCAGCAGTGAATTGTGGGATGAGCAGTTCTTC

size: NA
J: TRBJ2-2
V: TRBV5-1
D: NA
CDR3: CASSLFGSGNTGELFF
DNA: TGCGCCAGCAGCTTGTTCGGTAGCGGGAACACCGGGGAGCTGTTTTTT

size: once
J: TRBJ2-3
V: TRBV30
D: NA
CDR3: CAWSVGSGTDTQYF
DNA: TGTGCCTGGAGCGTTGGTAGTGGCACAGATACGCAGTATTTT